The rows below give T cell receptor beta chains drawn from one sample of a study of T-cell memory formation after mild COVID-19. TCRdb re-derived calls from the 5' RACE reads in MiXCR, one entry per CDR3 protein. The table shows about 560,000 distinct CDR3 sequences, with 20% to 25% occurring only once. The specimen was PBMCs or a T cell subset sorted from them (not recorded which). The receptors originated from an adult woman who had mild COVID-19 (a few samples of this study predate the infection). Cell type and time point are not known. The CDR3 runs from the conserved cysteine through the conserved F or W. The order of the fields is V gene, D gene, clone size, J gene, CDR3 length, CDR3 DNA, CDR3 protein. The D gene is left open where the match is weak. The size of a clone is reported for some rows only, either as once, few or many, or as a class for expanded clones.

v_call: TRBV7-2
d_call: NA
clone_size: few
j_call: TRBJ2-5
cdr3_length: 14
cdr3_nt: TGTGCCAGCAGCCCGTACATAACCCGAGAGACCCAGTACTTC
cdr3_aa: CASSPYITRETQYF

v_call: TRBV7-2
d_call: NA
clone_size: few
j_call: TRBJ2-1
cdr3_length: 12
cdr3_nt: TGTGCCAGCAGATCGGGATACAATGAGCAGTTCTTC
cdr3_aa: CASRSGYNEQFF

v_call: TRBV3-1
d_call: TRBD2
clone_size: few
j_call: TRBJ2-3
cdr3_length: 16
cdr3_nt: TGTGCCAGCAGCCAAGATTTAGCGGGGGGGCGGGATACGCAGTATTTT
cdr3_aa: CASSQDLAGGRDTQYF

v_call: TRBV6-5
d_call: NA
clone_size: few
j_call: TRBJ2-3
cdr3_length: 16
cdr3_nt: TGTGCCAGCAGTTACTCATCGGGGGAGCCCACAGATACGCAGTATTTT
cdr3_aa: CASSYSSGEPTDTQYF

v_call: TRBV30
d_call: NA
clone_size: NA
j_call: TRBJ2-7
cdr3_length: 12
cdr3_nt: TGTGCCGGGGACACGAACAACTACGAGCAGTACTTC
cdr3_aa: CAGDTNNYEQYF

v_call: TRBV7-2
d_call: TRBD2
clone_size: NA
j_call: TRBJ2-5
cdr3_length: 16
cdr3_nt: TGTGCCAGCAGCTCTGGGACTAGCGGGAGAACAGAGACCCAGTACTTC
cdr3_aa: CASSSGTSGRTETQYF

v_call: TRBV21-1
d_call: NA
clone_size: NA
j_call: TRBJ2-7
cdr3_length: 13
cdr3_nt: TGTGCCAGCAGCCCCTCTGTAGATGACGAGCAGTACTTC
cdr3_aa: CASSPSVDDEQYF

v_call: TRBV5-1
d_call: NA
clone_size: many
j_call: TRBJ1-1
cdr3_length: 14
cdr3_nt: TGTGCCAGCAGCCCCGGGACGGGGAACACTGAAGCTTTCTTT
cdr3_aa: CASSPGTGNTEAFF

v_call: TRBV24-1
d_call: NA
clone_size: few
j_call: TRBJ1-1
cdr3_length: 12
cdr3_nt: TGTGCCCCCCGTGGATGGAACACTGAAGCTTTCTTT
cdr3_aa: CAPRGWNTEAFF

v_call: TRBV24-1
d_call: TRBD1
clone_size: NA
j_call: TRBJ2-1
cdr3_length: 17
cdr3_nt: TGTGCCACCAGTGACTCCCCCGGGACAGGGAATTACAATGAGCAGTTCTTC
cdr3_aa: CATSDSPGTGNYNEQFF

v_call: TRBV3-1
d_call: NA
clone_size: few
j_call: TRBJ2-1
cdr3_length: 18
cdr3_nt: TGTGCCAGCAGCCAAGTGCCCGGGACCGCGTTGGGTTACAATGAGCAGTTCTTC
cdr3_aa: CASSQVPGTALGYNEQFF

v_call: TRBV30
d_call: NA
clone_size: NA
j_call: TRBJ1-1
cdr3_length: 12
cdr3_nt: TGTGCCTGGAGTGTAGGCTCCCGTGAAGCTTTCTTT
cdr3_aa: CAWSVGSREAFF

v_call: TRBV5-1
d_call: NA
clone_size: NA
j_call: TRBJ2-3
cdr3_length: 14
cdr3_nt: TGCGCCAGCAGCTTGGCCACGGATCCAGATACGCAGTATTTT
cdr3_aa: CASSLATDPDTQYF

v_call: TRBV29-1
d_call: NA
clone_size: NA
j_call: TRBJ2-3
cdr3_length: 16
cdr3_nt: TGCAGCGTTGATTCCCGAATCGGTACTAGCACAGATACGCAGTATTTT
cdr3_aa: CSVDSRIGTSTDTQYF

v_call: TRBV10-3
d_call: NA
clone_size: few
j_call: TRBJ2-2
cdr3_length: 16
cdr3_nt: TGTGCCATCAGTGAGGAGCCTAGCTTGAACACCGGGGAGCTGTTTTTT
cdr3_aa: CAISEEPSLNTGELFF

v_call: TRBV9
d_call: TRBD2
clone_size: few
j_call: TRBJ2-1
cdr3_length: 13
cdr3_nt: TGTGCCAGCAGCGGGACTAGAATGGGTGAGCAGTTCTTC
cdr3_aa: CASSGTRMGEQFF

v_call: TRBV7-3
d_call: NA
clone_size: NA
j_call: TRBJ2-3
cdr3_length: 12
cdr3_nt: TGTGCCAGCAGCCCTTCAGAGGGTACGCAGTATTTT
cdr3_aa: CASSPSEGTQYF

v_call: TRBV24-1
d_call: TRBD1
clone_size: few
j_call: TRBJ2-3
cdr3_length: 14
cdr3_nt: TGTGCCACCAGTGACTCACAGGGGTCGGATACGCAGTATTTT
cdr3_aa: CATSDSQGSDTQYF

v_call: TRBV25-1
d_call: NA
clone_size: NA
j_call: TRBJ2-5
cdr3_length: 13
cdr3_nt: TGTGCCACCGGGGTAGGGGGACCGGAGACCCAGTACTTC
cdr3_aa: CATGVGGPETQYF

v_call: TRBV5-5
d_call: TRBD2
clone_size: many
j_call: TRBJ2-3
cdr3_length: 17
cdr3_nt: TGTGCCAGCAGCTTGGAGGCTAGCGGGAGCGTCACAGATACGCAGTATTTT
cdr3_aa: CASSLEASGSVTDTQYF

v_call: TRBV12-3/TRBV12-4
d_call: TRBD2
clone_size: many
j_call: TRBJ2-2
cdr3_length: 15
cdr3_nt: TGTGCCAGCAGTTTGGGAGGGAGGAACACCGGGGAGCTGTTTTTT
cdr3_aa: CASSLGGRNTGELFF

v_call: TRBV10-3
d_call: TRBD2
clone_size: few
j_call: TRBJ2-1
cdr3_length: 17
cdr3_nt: TGTGCCATCATGGAAGGACTAGCGGGAGCATCCTACAATGAGCAGTTCTTC
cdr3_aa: CAIMEGLAGASYNEQFF

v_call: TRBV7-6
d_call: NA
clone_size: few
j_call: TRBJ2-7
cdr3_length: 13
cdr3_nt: TGTGCCAGCAGTGAGGGGCTGGAATACGAGCAGTACTTC
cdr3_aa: CASSEGLEYEQYF

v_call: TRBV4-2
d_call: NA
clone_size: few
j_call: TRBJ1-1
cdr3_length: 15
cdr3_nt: TGTGCCAGCAGCCAAGGAGTTGCAGAGGACACTGAAGCTTTCTTT
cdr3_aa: CASSQGVAEDTEAFF

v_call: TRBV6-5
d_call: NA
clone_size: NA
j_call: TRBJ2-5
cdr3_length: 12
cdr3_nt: TGTGCCAGCACGGACACCCAAGAGACCCAGTACTTC
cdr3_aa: CASTDTQETQYF

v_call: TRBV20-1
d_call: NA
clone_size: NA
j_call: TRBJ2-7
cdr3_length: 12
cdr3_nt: TGCAGTGCTAGAGGAGGAACCTACGAGCAGTACTTC
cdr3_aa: CSARGGTYEQYF

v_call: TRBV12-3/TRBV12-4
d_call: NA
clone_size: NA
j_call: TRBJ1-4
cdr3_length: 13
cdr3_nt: TGTGCCAGCAGTTTCCAGCGTAATGAAAAACTGTTTTTT
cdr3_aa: CASSFQRNEKLFF

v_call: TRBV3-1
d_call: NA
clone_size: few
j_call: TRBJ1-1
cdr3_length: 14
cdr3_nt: TGTGCCAGCAGCCAGGACCTAAAGAACACTGAAGCTTTCTTT
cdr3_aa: CASSQDLKNTEAFF

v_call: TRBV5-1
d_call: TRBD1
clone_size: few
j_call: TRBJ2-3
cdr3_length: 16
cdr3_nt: TGCGCCAGCAGCATAGACAGGGGCCGCTACACAGATACGCAGTATTTT
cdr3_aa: CASSIDRGRYTDTQYF

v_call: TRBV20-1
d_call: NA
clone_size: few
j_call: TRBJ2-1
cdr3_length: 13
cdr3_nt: TGCAGTGCTAGAAGCAATAGGGACAATGAGCAGTTCTTC
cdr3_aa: CSARSNRDNEQFF

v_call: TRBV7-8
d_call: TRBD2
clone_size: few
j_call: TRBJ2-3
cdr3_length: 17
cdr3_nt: TGTGCCAGCAGCTTAGGGACTAGTGTTACATGGACAGATACGCAGTATTTT
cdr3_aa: CASSLGTSVTWTDTQYF

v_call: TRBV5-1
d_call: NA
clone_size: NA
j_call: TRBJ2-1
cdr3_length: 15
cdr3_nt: TGCGCCAGCAGCTCGGGGACACCCCGGTACAATGAGCAGTTCTTC
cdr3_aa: CASSSGTPRYNEQFF

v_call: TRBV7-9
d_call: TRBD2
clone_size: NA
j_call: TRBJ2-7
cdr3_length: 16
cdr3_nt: TGTGCCAGCAGCTCCGTACTAGCGGGAGGGCCTTACGAGCAGTACTTC
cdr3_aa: CASSSVLAGGPYEQYF

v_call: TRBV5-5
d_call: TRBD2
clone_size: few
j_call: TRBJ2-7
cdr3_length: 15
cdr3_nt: TGTGCCAGCAATACTGTAGCGGGGGCCTCCTACGAGCAGTACTTC
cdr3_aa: CASNTVAGASYEQYF

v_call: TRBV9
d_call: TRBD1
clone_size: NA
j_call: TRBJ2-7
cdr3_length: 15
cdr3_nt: TGTGCCAGCAGCGTAGCCGGGACAGGGAACTACGAGCAGTACTTC
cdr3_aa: CASSVAGTGNYEQYF

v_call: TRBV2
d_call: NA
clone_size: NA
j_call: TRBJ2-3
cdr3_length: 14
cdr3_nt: TGTGCCAGCAGTGAGACGGGGGGCACAGATACGCAGTATTTT
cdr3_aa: CASSETGGTDTQYF

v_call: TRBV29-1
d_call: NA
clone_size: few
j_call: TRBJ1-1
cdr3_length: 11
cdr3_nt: TGCAGCGTCGCTACTGGACAAGAGGCTTTCTTT
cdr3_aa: CSVATGQEAFF

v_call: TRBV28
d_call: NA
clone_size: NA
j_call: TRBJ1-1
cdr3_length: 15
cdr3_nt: TGTGCCAGCAGAACCTCTACAGACGGGAACACTGAAGCTTTCTTT
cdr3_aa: CASRTSTDGNTEAFF

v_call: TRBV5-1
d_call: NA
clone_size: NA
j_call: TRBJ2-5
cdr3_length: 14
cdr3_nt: TGCGCCAGCGCTACCGGGGACAAGCAAGAGACCCAGTACTTC
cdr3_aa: CASATGDKQETQYF

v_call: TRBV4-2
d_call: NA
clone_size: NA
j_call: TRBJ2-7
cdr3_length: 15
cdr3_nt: TGTGCCAGCAGCCAAGATCCCGGGACCCCCTTTGAGCAGTACTTC
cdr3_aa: CASSQDPGTPFEQYF

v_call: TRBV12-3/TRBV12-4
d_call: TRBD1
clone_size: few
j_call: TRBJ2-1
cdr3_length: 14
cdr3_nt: TGTGCCAGCAACGGACAGGGGGCCTACAATGAGCAGTTCTTC
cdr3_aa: CASNGQGAYNEQFF

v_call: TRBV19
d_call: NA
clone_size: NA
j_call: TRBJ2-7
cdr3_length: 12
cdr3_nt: TGTGCCAGTGCAAAGGGGAACTACGAGCAGTACTTC
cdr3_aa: CASAKGNYEQYF

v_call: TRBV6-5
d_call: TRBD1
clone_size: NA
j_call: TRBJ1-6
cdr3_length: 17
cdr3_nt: TGTGCCAGCAGTTACAGCCCGCAGGGGGCCTATAATTCACCCCTCCACTTT
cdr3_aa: CASSYSPQGAYNSPLHF

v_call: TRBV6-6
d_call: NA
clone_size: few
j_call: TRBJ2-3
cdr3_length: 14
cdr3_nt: TGTGCCAGCAGTTACCGGGGTAGTTTGGATACGCAGTATTTT
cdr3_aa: CASSYRGSLDTQYF

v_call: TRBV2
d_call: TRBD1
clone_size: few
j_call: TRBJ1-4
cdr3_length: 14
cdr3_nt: TGTGCCAGCAGACCGGGACAGGGATATGAAAAACTGTTTTTT
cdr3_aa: CASRPGQGYEKLFF